This entry lists 21 T cell receptor beta chains sequenced from one sample in a study of blood T cell repertoires in COVID-19. Sequencing was performed with immunoSEQ multiplex PCR; in TCRdb, only in-frame clones are kept and a portion is missing. Among fewer than 250,000 clones, 83% were seen once, and the ten largest hold about 2.5%. The sequencing sample was made of peripheral blood. All receptors come from a woman in her thirties or forties with active or convalescent COVID-19.

This clone showed up just once. The rearrangement uses TRBV11-2 and TRBJ1-4; D uncertain. V lost 2 bases to trimming and J lost 3 bases, with 4 bases between them. The CDR3 is 13 amino acids. Germline V gene data show CDR1 as SGHAT and CDR2 as FQNNGV. CDR3 region: CASSLLPNEKLFF. The CDR3 region has the DNA TGTGCCAGCAGCTTACTCCCTAATGAAAAACTGTTTTTT.

V usage is TRBV7-3 and J usage is TRBJ1-1; the D is unclear. The CDR3 consists of 12 residues. The V gene's germline CDR1 is SGHTA and CDR2 FQGTGA. V lost 5 bases, J lost 2 bases, and 6 bases lay in between. The CDR3 is CASSLDNTEAFF. The DNA for the CDR3 is TGTGCCAGCAGCCTAGATAACACTGAAGCTTTCTTT.

This clone showed up just once. J is TRBJ1-1 and V is TRBV30; D remains unclear. This CDR3 is built from 14 residues. Germline CDR1 and CDR2: GTSNPN and SVGIG (reference sequence). The V gene lost 0 bases and the J gene lost 1 base, with 9 bases spanning the gap. This CDR3 is CAWSVLVRNTEAFF. The CDR3 DNA reads TGTGCCTGGAGTGTATTGGTCAGGAACACTGAAGCTTTCTTT.

Points on this clone: The sample contains more than one DNA sequence encoding this CDR3. The rearrangement uses TRBV4-1 and TRBJ2-7; the D gene is possibly TRBD2 (6 bases). With 0 bases removed from V and 1 base from J, the gap between germline ends came to 16 bases. This CDR3 region has 17 residues. Germline lookup yields CDR1 MGHRA and CDR2 YSYEKL. The CDR3 spells CASSQEGAGGASYEQYF. CDR3 in DNA: TGCGCCAGCAGCCAAGAAGGTGCAGGCGGGGCGTCCTACGAGCAGTACTTC.

The J gene is TRBJ2-5, the V gene TRBV5-1; D possibly corresponds to TRBD1 (6 bases). The CDR3 has 14 amino acids. V was clipped by 1 base and J by 1 base, with 8 bases between them. Germline assignment: CDR1 SGHRS and CDR2 YFSETQ. CDR3 amino acids: CASSLTGSQETQYF. In DNA form, the CDR3 reads TGCGCCAGCAGCTTGACAGGGAGCCAAGAGACCCAGTACTTC.

The CDR3 loop is CASSFTQGARGYTF. Written as DNA, the CDR3 is TGTGCCAGCAGCTTTACACAGGGGGCGCGAGGCTACACCTTC. The V call is TRBV11-3, the J call TRBJ1-2; 9 bases agree with TRBD1. CDR3 length: 14 amino acids. The trim removed 3 bases at V and 8 bases at J, leaving 7 bases unmatched. Looked up from germline, CDR1 is SGHNT and CDR2 is YENEEA.

This clone was picked up a small number of times. The chain carries TRBV12-5 and TRBJ2-2; 12 bases agree with TRBD2. This CDR3 contains 15 residues. V lost 5 bases to trimming and J lost 5 bases; unmatched junction nucleotides: 3. The germline CDR1 and CDR2 sequences are LGHNT and FRNRAP. CDR3 residues: CASGQLAGGTGELFF. The CDR3 nucleotides are TGTGCTAGTGGTCAACTAGCGGGAGGAACCGGGGAGCTGTTTTTT. The full variable domain, in which reference TRBV12-5 and TRBJ2-2 provide the parts outside the CDR3, is DARVTQTPRHKVTEMGQEVTMRCQPILGHNTVFWYRQTMMQGLELLAYFRNRAPLDDSGMPKDRFSAEMPDATLATLKIQPSEPRDSAVYFCASGQLAGGTGELFFGEGSRLTVL.

This clone was detected once. The rearrangement uses TRBV7-3 and TRBJ2-2; 14 bases align to TRBD2. The V and J ends lost 6 bases and 2 bases, in that order; junction bases with no gene match: 8. The germline CDR1 and CDR2 sequences are SGHTA and FQGTGA. CDR3 length: 18 residues. CDR3 sequence: CASSFRGTSGGNTGELFF. DNA for the CDR3: TGTGCCAGCAGTTTCCGGGGGACTAGCGGGGGTAACACCGGGGAGCTGTTTTTT. Filled out from reference TRBV7-3 and TRBJ2-2, the complete variable domain reads GAGVSQTPSNKVTEKGKYVELRCDPISGHTALYWYRQSLGQGPEFLIYFQGTGAADDSGLPNDRFFAVRPEGSVSTLKIQRTERGDSAVYLCASSFRGTSGGNTGELFFGEGSRLTVL.

The chain combines TRBV7-8 with TRBJ2-7; 11 bases map to TRBD2. The CDR3 is 15 residues long. Germline loops: CDR1 SGHVS, CDR2 FQNEAQ. V dropped 5 bases and J dropped 0; count of bases not matched to a gene: 3. The CDR3 sequence is CASSEGLAASYEQYF. CDR3 DNA sequence: TGTGCCAGCAGCGAGGGACTAGCGGCCTCCTACGAGCAGTACTTC. Together with reference TRBV7-8 and TRBJ2-7, the CDR3 gives the full variable domain: GAGVSQSPRYKVAKRGQDVALRCDPISGHVSLFWYQQALGQGPEFLTYFQNEAQLDKSGLPSDRFFAERPEGSVSTLKIQRTQQEDSAVYLCASSEGLAASYEQYFGPGTRLTVT.

The J gene is TRBJ1-1, the V gene TRBV3-1 (or the pseudogene TRBV3-2); the D gene is possibly TRBD1 (6 bases). Trimming removed 3 bases from V and 8 bases from J, with 16 bases in between. The CDR3 consists of 14 residues. The germline CDR1 and CDR2 sequences are LGHDT and YNNKEL (reference sequence). The DNA of the CDR3 is TGTGCCAGCAGCCAGGCCCAGGGGAACAGGGAAGCTTTCTTT. Protein: CASSQAQGNREAFF.

V gene TRBV7-8 combines with J gene TRBJ1-2; TRBD1 agrees at 8 bases. V was clipped by 5 bases and J by 8 bases; unmatched bases: 4. Germline V lookup: CDR1 SGHVS, CDR2 FQNEAQ. The CDR3 covers 12 residues. CDR3 nucleotide sequence: TGTGCCAGCAGCCGACAGGGGAACGGCTACACCTTC. Translation gives CASSRQGNGYTF.

The V gene is TRBV6-1, the J gene TRBJ2-7; maybe TRBD2 (5 bases). The CDR3 totals 15 residues. The germline V and J ends were trimmed by 0 bases and 2 bases, with 11 bases remaining between them. Germline CDR1 MNHNS, CDR2 SASEGT. The CDR3 nucleotides read TGTGCCAGCAGTGAAGCGAGGGTCGCTACCTACGAGCAGTACTTC. It codes for CASSEARVATYEQYF.

This clone turned up a few times. The chain joins TRBV4-1 to TRBJ1-2; weak D call: TRBD1 (5 bases). Germline V gene sequence: CDR1 MGHRA, CDR2 YSYEKL. The germline V and J ends were trimmed by 4 bases and 4 bases, with 13 bases remaining between them. This CDR3 contains 14 residues. The DNA for the CDR3 is TGCGCCAGCAGCCCCAGACAGAGTAGCTATGGCTACACCTTC. Translation: CASSPRQSSYGYTF.

This clone was detected only once. The chain couples TRBV6-2 or TRBV6-3 to TRBJ1-1; 9 bases are a match to TRBD1. CDR1 is MNHEY, CDR2 SVGEGT, per germline. The CDR3 consists of 15 residues. Losses at the gene ends were 6 bases for V and 2 bases for J; bases not matched to a gene: 7. In DNA, the CDR3 is TGTGCCAGCAGCGAGGGACAGGGCGGAAACACTGAAGCTTTCTTT. It yields the protein CASSEGQGGNTEAFF.

The genes are TRBV27 and TRBJ1-2, with 10 bases that match TRBD1. CDR1 and CDR2 (germline): MNHEY, SMNVEV (reference sequence). With 2 bases clipped from V and 6 bases from J, the junction kept 3 bases outside the gene matches. This CDR3 spans 14 amino acids. CDR3 nucleotide sequence: TGTGCCAGCAGTTTAGCGGGACAGGGGCATGGCTACACCTTC. Translated: CASSLAGQGHGYTF.

This chain connects TRBV25-1 to TRBJ1-2, with 12 nucleotides matching TRBD1. The CDR3 loop spans 16 amino acids. Germline values: CDR1 MGHDK, CDR2 SYGVNS. Trimming took 3 bases from V and 4 from J; bases not matched to a gene: 6. This CDR3 is CASSERGQGARYGYTF. The CDR3, as DNA: TGTGCCAGCAGTGAGCGGGGACAGGGGGCGCGCTATGGCTACACCTTC.

This clone came up a few times. The chain joins TRBV19 to TRBJ1-3; no clear D. Between the trimmed V and J ends, which lost 6 bases and 3 bases, there was a span of 15 bases. The CDR3 has 15 residues. Looked up from germline, CDR1 is LNHDA and CDR2 is SQIVND (reference sequence). CDR3 sequence reads: CASSLAGYGGNTIYF. In DNA form, the CDR3 reads TGTGCCAGTAGCTTGGCGGGCTACGGTGGAAACACCATATATTTT.

V and J are TRBV30 and TRBJ1-5; D not resolved. V was clipped by 0 bases and J by 4 bases, with 7 bases between them. The CDR3 loop spans 13 amino acids. Germline assignment: CDR1 GTSNPN and CDR2 SVGIG (reference sequence). CDR3 sequence: CAWSVELNQPQHF. The CDR3 DNA is TGTGCCTGGAGTGTAGAGTTGAATCAGCCCCAGCATTTT.

The gene calls are TRBV7-9 and TRBJ2-7; 7 bases line up with TRBD1. This CDR3 has 15 residues. Germline values: CDR1 SEHNR, CDR2 FQNEAQ (reference sequence). The J segment lost 3 bases and the V segment lost 1 base, leaving 6 bases of the junction unmatched. Here the CDR3 DNA reads TGTGCCAGCAGCTTAGTGCTTAGGGACAGCTACGAGCAGTACTTC. As protein: CASSLVLRDSYEQYF. Filled out from reference TRBV7-9 and TRBJ2-7, the complete variable domain reads DTGVSQNPRHKITKRGQNVTFRCDPISEHNRLYWYRQTLGQGPEFLTYFQNEAQLEKSRLLSDRFSAERPKGSFSTLEIQRTEQGDSAMYLCASSLVLRDSYEQYFGPGTRLTVT.

The chain joins TRBV7-8 to TRBJ2-7; D unclear. Germline V gene sequence: CDR1 SGHVS, CDR2 FQNEAQ. The V end lost 6 bases, the J end lost 3 bases, and 12 bases lay between the germline ends. The CDR3 extends over 13 amino acids. The CDR3 bases are TGTGCCAGCAGGCTCCAGGTCGGCTACGAGCAGTACTTC. It is translated as CASRLQVGYEQYF. The entire variable domain, with the rest obtained from reference TRBV7-8 and TRBJ2-7, is as follows: GAGVSQSPRYKVAKRGQDVALRCDPISGHVSLFWYQQALGQGPEFLTYFQNEAQLDKSGLPSDRFFAERPEGSVSTLKIQRTQQEDSAVYLCASRLQVGYEQYFGPGTRLTVT.

The V and J genes are TRBV19 and TRBJ1-5; 10 bases are a match to TRBD1. The ends lost 4 bases at V and 5 bases at J; junction bases unmatched: 8. The CDR3 has 16 amino acids. CDR1 is LNHDA, CDR2 SQIVND, per germline (reference sequence). The CDR3 region is CASSTLTGGLDQPQHF. CDR3 bases: TGTGCCAGTAGTACTCTGACAGGGGGCCTCGATCAGCCCCAGCATTTT.